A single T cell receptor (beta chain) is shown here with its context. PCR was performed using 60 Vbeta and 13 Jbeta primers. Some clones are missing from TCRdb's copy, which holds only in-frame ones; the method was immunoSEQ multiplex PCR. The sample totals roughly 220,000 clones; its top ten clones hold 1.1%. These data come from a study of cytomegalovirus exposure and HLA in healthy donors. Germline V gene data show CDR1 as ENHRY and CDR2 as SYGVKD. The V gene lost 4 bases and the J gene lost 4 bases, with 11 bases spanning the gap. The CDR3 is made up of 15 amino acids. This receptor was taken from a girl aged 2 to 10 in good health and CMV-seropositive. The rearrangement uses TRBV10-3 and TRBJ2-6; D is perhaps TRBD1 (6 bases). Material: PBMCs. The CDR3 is CAISAWTAGANVLTF. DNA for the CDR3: TGTGCCATCAGTGCCTGGACAGCGGGGGCCAACGTCCTGACTTTC.